This T cell receptor beta chain came from a study of regulatory T cells in long-lasting Graves disease. Regarding time point: persistent/refractory GD, antithyroid drugs over 5 years with positive TRAb. The TCR library was made from RNA that had been extracted from PBMCs in TRIzol. This CDR3 comprises 13 residues. V was pared by 7 bases and J by 7 bases, with 13 bases between. In this sample, this clonotype turned up once. Construction of TCR beta libraries relied on iRepertoire HTBI primers and on Arm-PCR targeting CDR3 regions. TCRdb recomputed calls from the multiplex PCR reads with MiXCR, one row per CDR3 protein. The profile covers 600,000 to 800,000 distinct CDR3 sequences, with approximately 31% appearing a single time and 35% to 55% taken by the ten largest.

This sequence was found in a female donor with Graves disease. The gene calls are TRBV12-3 or TRBV12-4 and TRBJ2-2, with D perhaps matching TRBD2 (6 bases). Sequenced here: peripheral blood mononuclear cells (PBMCs), sampled when the disease was refractory, from a patient treated with antithyroid drugs. The CDR3 is CASTIGGIGELFF. The DNA for the CDR3 is TGTGCCAGCACCATTGGGGGGATCGGGGAGCTGTTTTTT.